Listed here are 15 T cell receptor beta chains from one sample, sequenced in a study of blood T cell repertoires in COVID-19. Sequencing used immunoSEQ multiplex PCR; TCRdb keeps in-frame clones, though not all of them. The table lists about 330,000 clones, roughly 90% of them singletons. Sequences were obtained from peripheral blood. The receptors shown here come from a man aged 18 to 29 who had recovered from COVID-19.

The gene calls are TRBV19 and TRBJ2-3; 8 bases align to TRBD1. Germline loops: CDR1 LNHDA, CDR2 SQIVND (reference sequence). With 10 bases clipped from V and 4 bases from J, the junction kept 10 bases outside the gene matches. There are 14 residues in the CDR3. CDR3 in DNA: TGTGCCACCGGGGGAGGACAGGGCCCAGATACGCAGTATTTT. Translation: CATGGGQGPDTQYF.

This chain joins TRBV2 and TRBJ1-2; D might be TRBD1 (6 bases). Germline lookup yields CDR1 SNHLY and CDR2 FYNNEI. The CDR3 is 15 residues long. V shed 5 bases and J shed 0 bases, with 13 bases lying between them. CDR3 DNA: TGTGCCAGCAGTTCTAGGGACAAATCTAACTATGGCTACACCTTC. As protein: CASSSRDKSNYGYTF.

The chain carries TRBV6-4 and TRBJ2-3; TRBD2 agrees at 12 bases. With 5 bases clipped from V and 4 bases from J, the junction kept 4 bases outside the gene matches. The CDR3 extends over 15 amino acids. Germline CDR1 reads MRHNA; CDR2 reads SNTAGT. CDR3 sequence: CASSPSGGAPDTQYF. CDR3 nucleotides: TGTGCCAGCAGTCCTAGCGGGGGGGCCCCAGATACGCAGTATTTT.

The chain joins TRBV19 to TRBJ1-5; D perhaps matches TRBD1 (5 bases). Trimming removed 2 bases from V and 5 bases from J, with 13 bases in between. The CDR3 has 15 residues. Germline V gene sequence: CDR1 LNHDA, CDR2 SQIVND (reference sequence). The CDR3 reads CASSIIGRADQPQHF. CDR3 nucleotides: TGTGCCAGTAGTATAATCGGCAGGGCTGATCAGCCCCAGCATTTT.

The chain uses TRBV5-1 and TRBJ1-2, with 11 bases lining up with TRBD1. CDR3 length: 15 amino acids. Per the germline V gene, CDR1 is SGHRS and CDR2 is YFSETQ. J gave up 2 bases and V 5 bases, and 5 bases lay outside the gene matches. The CDR3 nucleotides read TGCGCCAGCAGGGACCGGGACAGGGGGAACTATGGCTACACCTTC. Protein sequence: CASRDRDRGNYGYTF. The full variable domain, completed using reference TRBV5-1 and TRBJ1-2, is KAGVTQTPRYLIKTRGQQVTLSCSPISGHRSVSWYQQTPGQGLQFLFEYFSETQRNKGNFPGRFSGRQFSNSRSEMNVSTLELGDSALYLCASRDRDRGNYGYTFGSGTRLTVV.

The chain employs TRBV5-5 and TRBJ2-5; 7 nucleotides align to TRBD1. CDR1 SGHKS and CDR2 YYEKEE come from the germline V gene (reference sequence). Trimming removed 5 bases from V and 3 bases from J; junction bases left unmatched: 7. There are 14 residues in the CDR3. The CDR3 DNA reads TGTGCCAGCAGTTCGGACAGGAACGAAGAGACCCAGTACTTC. Protein: CASSSDRNEETQYF.

V is TRBV6-6 and J is TRBJ1-2; weak D call: TRBD1 (6 bases). The V end lost 6 bases, the J end lost 5 bases, and 13 bases lay between the germline ends. This CDR3 is built from 13 residues. Germline CDR1 reads MNHNY; CDR2 reads SVGAGI (reference sequence). The CDR3 region is CASSHGGLYGYTF. As DNA, the CDR3 is TGTGCCAGCAGCCACGGGGGGCTATATGGCTACACCTTC.

The chain couples TRBV6-1 to TRBJ1-1; 8 nucleotides line up with TRBD1. Per germline, CDR1 MNHNS and CDR2 SASEGT. V lost 10 bases, J lost 0 bases, and 7 bases stayed unmatched. The CDR3 has 14 residues. Here the CDR3 reads CAIGTGSMNTEAFF. The CDR3, as DNA: TGTGCCATTGGGACAGGTTCCATGAACACTGAAGCTTTCTTT.

This chain joins TRBV5-1 and TRBJ2-3; 9 bases match TRBD1. The CDR3 covers 16 residues. The trim removed 3 bases at V and 9 bases at J, leaving 14 bases unmatched. The germline V gene has CDR1 SGHRS and CDR2 YFSETQ. In DNA, the CDR3 is TGCGCCAGCAGCTCCACTACCTCCGGGACAGGGTCCACGCAGTATTTT. It codes for CASSSTTSGTGSTQYF.

This chain links TRBV7-9 with TRBJ2-3, with D unclear. The CDR3 runs 12 residues. The germline gives CDR1 SEHNR, CDR2 FQNEAQ (reference sequence). V gave up 4 bases and J gave up 5 bases, with 7 bases separating them. The DNA of the CDR3 is TGTGCCAGCAGCTATGTGCGAGATACGCAGTATTTT. Translating gives CASSYVRDTQYF.

This chain links TRBV7-3 with TRBJ1-1, with a possible D match to TRBD1 (5 bases). Germline loops: CDR1 SGHTA, CDR2 FQGTGA. Trimming took off 5 bases at V and 3 bases at J, with 13 bases between the two ends. CDR3 length: 14 amino acids. CDR3 in amino acids: CASSPSGGYTEAFF. The CDR3 bases are TGTGCCAGCAGCCCATCCGGGGGGTACACTGAAGCTTTCTTT.

The V call is TRBV5-4, the J call TRBJ1-2; weak D call: TRBD1 (5 bases). This CDR3 contains 15 residues. V was cut by 4 bases and J by 4 bases, with 17 bases left in between. Germline V CDR1 and CDR2: SGHNT, YYREEE (reference sequence). CDR3 amino acids: CASSTQGFGGYGYTF. DNA for the CDR3: TGTGCCAGCAGCACCCAGGGATTTGGTGGCTATGGCTACACCTTC.

The rearrangement joins TRBV5-4 to TRBJ2-1, with 11 bases aligning to TRBD2. Germline V gives CDR1 SGHNT, CDR2 YYREEE (reference sequence). CDR3 length: 16 residues. Unmatched junction bases numbered 10, after V lost 4 bases and J lost 7 bases. CDR3 protein: CASSIPTSGNRNEQFF. The DNA for the CDR3 is TGTGCCAGCAGCATACCGACTAGCGGGAATAGAAATGAGCAGTTCTTC.

This rearrangement joins TRBV6-5 to TRBJ2-7; 7 nucleotides match TRBD2. Germline V gene data show CDR1 as MNHEY and CDR2 as SVGAGI. Unmatched junction bases numbered 4, after V lost 8 bases and J lost 3 bases. CDR3 length: 12 residues. CDR3 bases: TGTGCCAGCCGAGCGGGGAGCTACGAGCAGTACTTC. Residues: CASRAGSYEQYF.

V is TRBV14 and J is TRBJ2-7, with TRBD2 as a possible D gene (7 bases). V lost 3 bases and J 0 bases, leaving 18 bases between the germline ends. The CDR3 covers 17 residues. CDR1 and CDR2 from the germline V gene are SGHDN and FVKESK. The chain's CDR3 is CASSHGPGGPTSYEQYF. CDR3 DNA: TGTGCCAGCAGCCATGGACCCGGGGGGCCTACCTCCTACGAGCAGTACTTC.